The TCR beta chain described here comes from a study of shared clonotypes between healthy human individuals. Looking at the study overall: Each donor contributed plates that comprised three CD4 naive, three CD4 memory, two CD8 naive and one CD8 memory.

Produced via immunoSEQ multiplex PCR; TCRdb's table is partial and in-frame only. The sample includes some 2,500,000 clones, less than 95% seen only once; the top ten take 0.37%. The sample consisted of naive CD4+ T cells from PBMCs. The subset here: CD45RA+ positively selected. The receptor comes from a man aged 18 to 30 in good health. Some clones in this sample may be carry-over from other donors' samples.

The CDR3 sequence is CASSSRTEQPQHF. For the CDR3, the DNA is TGTGCCAGCAGCTCAAGGACAGAACAGCCCCAGCATTTT. The chain carries TRBV7-9 and TRBJ1-5; D is perhaps TRBD1 (6 bases). Trimming removed 4 bases from V and 7 bases from J, with 11 bases in between. CDR1 and CDR2 (germline): SEHNR, FQNEAQ (reference sequence). This CDR3 contains 13 residues.